This T cell receptor (beta chain) comes out of a study of Ad26.COV2.S vaccination and SARS-CoV-2 variants. V was pared by 0 bases and J by 7 bases, with 5 bases of the junction left unmatched. The length of the CDR3 is 15 residues. The germline gives CDR1 LNHNV, CDR2 YYDKDF (reference sequence). This clone was seen only once. Treatment given: 19 received Ad26.COV2.S at low or high dose, single or two shots; 5 received placebo; per-sample allocation not given. Collection of samples fell on day 63 after the first vaccine or placebo injection. This adult donor, from Boston, was 18-55 years old. Data came from immunoSEQ multiplex PCR; TCRdb stores just in-frame clones and leaves some out. The profile shows about 420,000 clones, 70% to 90% of them singletons.

The sequencing used peripheral blood, collected in a trial of Ad26.COV2.S vaccine versus placebo. This TCR was sampled from a person aged 18 to 65 who received the Ad26.COV2.S COVID-19 vaccine or a placebo. V and J are TRBV15 and TRBJ2-2; 7 bases match TRBD1. The CDR3 protein is CATSREDRDSGELFF. Written as DNA, the CDR3 is TGTGCCACCAGCAGAGAAGATAGGGACAGCGGGGAGCTGTTTTTT.